The 30 T cell receptor beta chains below were found in one sample sequenced in a study of blood T cells in healthy people across ages. A second PCR of 7 to 11 cycles used a sample-barcoded 5' primer and a J-beta primer mix. Via MiXCR, TCRdb re-called the 5' RACE reads, giving one row per CDR3 protein. This table holds about 940,000 distinct CDR3 sequences, roughly 52% found once. The sample taken for sequencing was blood. The receptor set was obtained from a man in his thirties or forties in good health.

J is TRBJ2-2 and V is TRBV11-1; 9 bases agree with TRBD1. The CDR3 covers 16 residues. Germline V gives CDR1 SGHAT, CDR2 FQDESV (reference sequence). V was clipped by 6 bases and J by 2 bases; unmatched bases: 7. The CDR3 is CASSPPDRGNTGELFF. The DNA of the CDR3 is TGTGCCAGCAGTCCTCCGGACAGGGGAAACACCGGGGAGCTGTTTTTT.

As to this clonotype: A much more abundant neighbour one base away suggests this may be a read error. The chain joins TRBV9 to TRBJ2-3; D possibly uses TRBD1 or TRBD2 (5 bases each). Per germline, CDR1 SGDLS and CDR2 YYNGEE. This CDR3 is built from 14 residues. Written as DNA, the CDR3 is TGTACCAGCAGCGAGGGGCCAAGTACAGATACGCAGTATTTT. Its protein product is CTSSEGPSTDTQYF. The variable domain in full, with the rest retrieved from reference TRBV9 and TRBJ2-3, is DSGVTQTPKHLITATGQRVTLRCSPRSGDLSVYWYQQSLDQGLQFLIQYYNGEERAKGNILERFSAQQFPDLHSELNLSSLELGDSALYFCTSSEGPSTDTQYFGPGTRLTVL.

Many counts were recorded for this clonotype. The chain employs TRBV9 and TRBJ2-1; 7 bases align to TRBD2. Germline CDR1 reads SGDLS; CDR2 reads YYNGEE. The V gene end was trimmed by 3 bases and the J gene end by 10 bases; junction bases not matched to a gene: 16. The CDR3 runs to 16 residues. CDR3 DNA: TGTGCCAGCAGCGACACCGGGACTCTCGGGGGAGGGGAGCAGTTCTTC. Protein: CASSDTGTLGGGEQFF. Based on the CDR3 plus reference TRBV9 and TRBJ2-1, the full variable domain is DSGVTQTPKHLITATGQRVTLRCSPRSGDLSVYWYQQSLDQGLQFLIQYYNGEERAKGNILERFSAQQFPDLHSELNLSSLELGDSALYFCASSDTGTLGGGEQFFGPGTRLTVL.

This clonotype was seen more than once but under ten times. This chain connects TRBV12-3 or TRBV12-4 to TRBJ2-7, with TRBD1 matching 10 bases. The CDR3 spans 15 residues. The trim removed 3 bases at V and 5 bases at J, leaving 7 bases unmatched. CDR3 sequence (DNA): TGTGCCAGCAGTTTGTCGAGACAGGGGGCCCACGAGCAGTACTTC. Translated, it gives CASSLSRQGAHEQYF.

This rearrangement joins TRBV6-2 or TRBV6-3 to TRBJ2-7; a weak D match, TRBD1 (5 bases). The CDR3 sequence is 13 residues long. V was shortened by 10 bases and J by 5 bases, with 18 bases between the two germline ends. Germline CDR1 and CDR2: MNHEY and SVGEGT. In nucleotides, the CDR3 is TGTGCCACCGAAAGGGCAGGGCCCGACGAGCAGTACTTC. Its protein is CATERAGPDEQYF.

The chain uses TRBV2 and TRBJ2-3; 7 nucleotides line up with TRBD1. The CDR3 is 14 residues long. Per the germline V gene, CDR1 is SNHLY and CDR2 is FYNNEI. The J segment lost 2 bases and the V segment lost 6 bases, leaving 5 bases of the junction unmatched. The CDR3 nucleotides are TGTGCCAGCAGAGGACAGGCTTCCACAGATACGCAGTATTTT. Amino acid sequence: CASRGQASTDTQYF.

This clonotype was seen more than once but under ten times. The chain has TRBV4-2 and TRBJ2-5; D might be TRBD1 (5 bases). Germline CDR1 and CDR2: LGHNA and YNFKEQ. V shed 3 bases and J shed 4 bases, with 15 bases lying between them. The CDR3 length is 15 residues. The CDR3 region has the DNA TGTGCCAGCAGCCATTCTCGCAGGCAGGGAGAGACCCAGTACTTC. This sequence encodes CASSHSRRQGETQYF.

V and J are TRBV20-1 and TRBJ1-2; TRBD1 agrees at 9 bases. The V gene end was trimmed by 6 bases and the J gene end by 5 bases; junction bases not matched to a gene: 7. Germline loops: CDR1 DFQATT, CDR2 SNEGSKA (reference sequence). The CDR3 is 13 amino acids. In DNA form, the CDR3 reads TGCAGTGCCCTATTGACAGGGGGGTATGGCTACACCTTC. This translates into CSALLTGGYGYTF.

This chain uses TRBV27 with TRBJ1-1, with D unclear. Germline CDR1 MNHEY, CDR2 SMNVEV (reference sequence). The CDR3 is 14 residues long. The V gene lost 4 bases and the J gene lost 3 bases, with 12 bases spanning the gap. The CDR3 region has the DNA TGTGCCAGCAGTTACCAGGACCAGTACACTGAAGCTTTCTTT. It is translated as CASSYQDQYTEAFF.

The sample holds a few counts of this clonotype. The rearrangement links TRBV28 to TRBJ1-2; possible D gene TRBD1, 5 bases. This CDR3 region has 12 residues. The V end was cut by 3 bases, the J end by 7 bases, with 9 bases between. The germline V gene encodes CDR1 MDHEN and CDR2 SYDVKM. This chain's CDR3 is CASSFDGGGYTF. For the CDR3, the DNA is TGTGCCAGCAGTTTTGACGGGGGTGGCTACACCTTC.

This clonotype was counted at least ten times. The chain is built from TRBV27 and TRBJ2-7; possible D gene TRBD1, 6 bases. The germline V gene has CDR1 MNHEY and CDR2 SMNVEV (reference sequence). Trimming removed 6 bases from V and 0 bases from J, with 9 bases in between. The CDR3 length is 13 residues. The CDR3 nucleotides are TGTGCCAGCAGCGAGACAGGCTCCTACGAGCAGTACTTC. It encodes CASSETGSYEQYF.

This clonotype has a count of ten or more. The V and J genes are TRBV4-1 and TRBJ2-2, with a tentative D call TRBD1 (6 bases). The CDR3 consists of 16 residues. Germline V gene sequence: CDR1 MGHRA, CDR2 YSYEKL. The V gene lost 6 bases and the J gene lost 1 base, with 15 bases spanning the gap. In DNA form, the CDR3 reads TGCGCCAGCAGTTCTCCGGGACATAAGAACACCGGGGAGCTGTTTTTT. This gives the protein CASSSPGHKNTGELFF.

This rearrangement joins TRBV12-3 or TRBV12-4 to TRBJ1-1; 10 nucleotides match TRBD1. The CDR3 covers 13 residues. Trimming removed 8 bases from V and 6 bases from J; junction bases left unmatched: 6. CDR3 nucleotides: TGTGCCAGCCTGAACGGACAGGGGGCTGAAGCTTTCTTT. This encodes CASLNGQGAEAFF.

The genes are TRBV5-1 and TRBJ1-1, with D unresolved. Germline values: CDR1 SGHRS, CDR2 YFSETQ. V lost 0 bases, J lost 0 bases, and 9 bases lay in between. The CDR3 totals 15 residues. CDR3 in DNA: TGCGCCAGCAGCTTGGGGCGGTTATTGAACACTGAAGCTTTCTTT. It specifies CASSLGRLLNTEAFF.

The rearrangement joins TRBV16 to TRBJ1-5; D may be TRBD1 (5 bases). The CDR3 runs 15 residues. Germline V CDR1 and CDR2: KGHSY, FQNENV. V was shortened by 0 bases and J by 3 bases, with 9 bases between the two germline ends. CDR3 DNA sequence: TGTGCCAGCAGCCAATCCGGGGCCACCAATCAGCCCCAGCATTTT. Amino acid sequence: CASSQSGATNQPQHF.

The rearrangement joins TRBV27 to TRBJ2-2; TRBD2 matches at 8 bases. V trimming: 8 bases; J trimming: 6 bases; junction bases outside the gene matches: 8. Germline CDR1 MNHEY, CDR2 SMNVEV (reference sequence). The CDR3 extends over 14 amino acids. CDR3 nucleotide sequence: TGTGCCAGCCGCTCGGGGGGGGCCTCCGGGGAGCTGTTTTTT. This codes for CASRSGGASGELFF.

This clonotype was detected a few times. V and J are TRBV6-1 and TRBJ1-6, with a weak D call TRBD1 (6 bases). V was pared by 3 bases and J by 7 bases, with 10 bases between. Germline V gene sequence: CDR1 MNHNS, CDR2 SASEGT. This CDR3 comprises 14 residues. Written as DNA, the CDR3 is TGTGCCAGCAGTGACGGGGGCGGAAATTCACCCCTCCACTTT. Its protein product is CASSDGGGNSPLHF.

The chain uses TRBV7-9 and TRBJ2-3; 11 bases are shared with TRBD2. Germline V gives CDR1 SEHNR, CDR2 FQNEAQ (reference sequence). Trimming cost V 6 bases and J 3 bases; bases outside gene matches: 11. This CDR3 is built from 17 residues. The CDR3 loop reads CASSLAGGGYGTDTQYF. The CDR3 nucleotides are TGTGCCAGCAGTCTAGCGGGAGGAGGTTACGGGACAGATACGCAGTATTTT.

This sequence joins TRBV20-1 and TRBJ1-1, with D unclear. V was pared by 1 base and J by 5 bases, with 11 bases between. The CDR3 length is 13 residues. CDR1 and CDR2 from the germline V gene are DFQATT and SNEGSKA (reference sequence). Here the CDR3 reads CSARGAFGTEAFF. The CDR3 DNA is TGCAGTGCTAGAGGGGCGTTTGGGACTGAAGCTTTCTTT.

This chain uses TRBV6-2 or TRBV6-3 with TRBJ2-1; 9 bases line up with TRBD1. Germline V CDR1 and CDR2: MNHEY, SVGEGT. With V trimmed by 6 bases and J by 5 bases, 11 bases remained unmatched. The CDR3 spans 16 residues. The CDR3 reads CASSSFPGQGHNEQFF. The CDR3 bases are TGTGCCAGCAGCTCATTCCCGGGACAGGGACACAATGAGCAGTTCTTC.

The chain combines TRBV12-3 or TRBV12-4 with TRBJ2-6; maybe TRBD2 (6 bases). Trimming cost V 5 bases and J 2 bases, with 10 bases left between them. The CDR3 spans 15 residues. The chain's CDR3 is CASSQGEAGANVLTF. The CDR3 region has the DNA TGTGCCAGCAGTCAAGGGGAGGCTGGGGCCAACGTCCTGACTTTC.

The chain links TRBV20-1 to TRBJ1-2; 10 positions agree with TRBD1. The CDR3 has 13 residues. With 6 bases clipped from V and 8 bases from J, the junction kept 9 bases outside the gene matches. In germline, CDR1 is DFQATT, CDR2 SNEGSKA (reference sequence). The CDR3 DNA sequence: TGCAGTGCCGGACAGGGGGTGGCGGGCGGCTACACCTTC. Amino acid sequence: CSAGQGVAGGYTF.

The chain couples TRBV29-1 to TRBJ2-4; tentatively, D is TRBD1 or TRBD2 (5 bases each). The CDR3 runs 12 residues. With 6 bases removed from V and 13 bases from J, the gap between germline ends came to 19 bases. Per germline, CDR1 SQVTM and CDR2 ANQGSEA. DNA for the CDR3: TGCAGCGTAGACCCCCGGGTCAGGGAGCAGTACTTC. It encodes CSVDPRVREQYF.

This clonotype was counted only a few times. The genes are TRBV12-3 or TRBV12-4 and TRBJ2-5; 8 bases are shared with TRBD1. J gave up 2 bases and V 1 base, and 3 bases lay outside the gene matches. The CDR3 is 15 residues long. The CDR3 region is CASSLDRGDQETQYF. The CDR3 nucleotides are TGTGCCAGCAGTTTAGACAGGGGGGATCAAGAGACCCAGTACTTC.

The gene calls are TRBV6-1 and TRBJ2-4; the D gene is possibly TRBD2 (6 bases). The closer fit of TRBJ2-7 to the DNA end suggests the J call may be wrong. In germline, CDR1 is MNHNS, CDR2 SASEGT. CDR3 length: 13 residues. This CDR3 is CAGAGLLTSEQYF. The CDR3 bases are TGTGCAGGTGCGGGACTCCTAACCTCCGAGCAGTACTTC.

Many counts were recorded for this clonotype. V is TRBV9 and J is TRBJ2-3; no reliable D call. CDR1 SGDLS and CDR2 YYNGEE come from the germline V gene. The CDR3 is made up of 13 amino acids. The ends were cut back, 2 bases at V and 4 bases at J, with 8 bases in the middle. The CDR3 sequence: CASSVQIADTQYF. The CDR3 DNA sequence: TGTGCCAGCAGCGTCCAAATAGCAGATACGCAGTATTTT.

This clonotype was seen more than once but under ten times. V is TRBV7-3 and J is TRBJ2-3; 12 bases are shared with TRBD2. The germline V gene has CDR1 SGHTA and CDR2 FQGTGA. CDR3 length equals 17 residues. J was trimmed by 1 base and V by 8 bases; bases with no gene match: 10. CDR3: CASGSSGGAGRTDTQYF. The CDR3 DNA follows: TGTGCCAGCGGATCTAGCGGGGGGGCAGGTCGCACAGATACGCAGTATTTT.

The chain carries TRBV20-1 and TRBJ2-2; D remains unclear. The CDR3 is 13 residues long. CDR1 DFQATT and CDR2 SNEGSKA come from the germline V gene (reference sequence). Trimming cost V 1 base and J 6 bases, with 9 bases left between them. CDR3 DNA sequence: TGCAGTGCTAGAGGAGACACGGCCGGGGAGCTGTTTTTT. Translated: CSARGDTAGELFF.

This clonotype was observed a few times. This chain connects TRBV6-1 to TRBJ2-3; D unclear. CDR1 is MNHNS and CDR2 is SASEGT in the germline V gene. The CDR3 contains 14 residues. V lost 4 bases, J lost 4 bases, and 12 bases lay in between. CDR3 coding DNA: TGTGCCAGCAGTGTAGACCAGGAGTCAGATACGCAGTATTTT. Translating gives CASSVDQESDTQYF.

This sequence joins TRBV29-1 and TRBJ2-7, with 9 bases aligning to TRBD2. Trimming cost V 5 bases and J 7 bases; bases outside gene matches: 18. The germline V gene encodes CDR1 SQVTM and CDR2 ANQGSEA. The CDR3 is 16 residues long. The CDR3 reads CSVSGLARGSYNEQYF. The CDR3 DNA reads as TGCAGCGTTTCCGGACTAGCGCGGGGGTCCTACAATGAGCAGTACTTC.